This entry features one T cell receptor beta chain sequence. This sample was taken from a study of shared clonotypes between healthy human individuals. About the research overall: The donor group consisted of two women and three men, aged 18 to 49.

Caucasian adults residing in Nashville, Tennessee made up all the donors. Germline CDR1 MGHRA, CDR2 YSYEKL. The CDR3 length is 16 residues. The V and J ends lost 5 bases and 10 bases, in that order; junction bases with no gene match: 14. Assay used: immunoSEQ multiplex PCR; TCRdb lists only in-frame clones, some missing. Among about 2 million clones listed, 85% to 95% were seen once. This receptor was taken from a man between 18 and 29 years old in good health. The source material was naive CD4+ T cells sorted from blood. Subset indicated: CD45RA+ positively selected. This chain uses TRBV4-1 with TRBJ2-3; 11 nucleotides agree with TRBD2. The CDR3 loop reads CASSYSGGDTSVSQYF. The CDR3 nucleotides are TGCGCCAGCAGCTATAGCGGGGGGGACACCTCCGTATCGCAGTATTTT.